This T cell receptor (beta chain) was recovered during a study of blood T cell repertoires in COVID-19. Study background: Material from acute and convalescent COVID-19 was sourced from the United States, Italy and Spain. T cells, B-cell-depleted T cells, or PBMCs supplied cDNA or gDNA.

V lost 2 bases and J lost 0; bases outside the gene matches: 5. The CDR3 spans 16 residues. Looked up from germline, CDR1 is SGHRS and CDR2 is YFSETQ. Study processing details: Amplification with reference gene primers provided the estimates of nucleated cell counts. TCRdb's table, derived via immunoSEQ multiplex PCR, lists solely in-frame clones and lacks some. D and trimming come from the DNA, and the V and J calls and clone size come from that table. This sample has about 350,000 clones, with about 92% found just once. Seattle-derived patients entered the study during active infection and were followed longitudinally.

Material: peripheral blood. The receptor was isolated from a woman in her sixties with COVID-19, enrolled during active disease. The chain combines TRBV5-1 with TRBJ2-1, with 7 positions matching TRBD1. The CDR3 reads CASSLPRDSSYNEQFF. CDR3 nucleotide sequence: TGCGCCAGCAGCTTACCCCGGGACAGCTCCTACAATGAGCAGTTCTTC.